Listed below are T cell receptor beta chains from one sample, sequenced in a study of blood T cell repertoires in COVID-19. Generated by immunoSEQ multiplex PCR, the TCRdb table keeps only in-frame clones and is missing some. The sample includes around 130,000 clones, 85% to 90% seen only once; the top ten take 3.9%. Sequences were obtained from peripheral blood. The source of these receptors is a man aged 60 to 69 with acute or convalescent COVID-19. CDR3s include the opening cysteine and the closing phenylalanine or tryptophan. A D gene is named only where the DNA matches it firmly. Part of the rows lack a size; the others show once, few, many or a class for expanded clones.

abundance: -; j_gene: TRBJ2-3; len: 13; d_gene: TRBD2; v_gene: TRBV9; CDR3nt: TGTGCCAGCAGCGTAGAAGAGGGGAGGGTGCAGTATTTT; CDR3aa: CASSVEEGRVQYF
abundance: -; j_gene: TRBJ2-5; len: 14; d_gene: -; v_gene: TRBV5-1; CDR3nt: TGCGCCAGCAGCTCGGAGGGAACCAAAAAGACCCAGTACTTC; CDR3aa: CASSSEGTKKTQYF
abundance: -; j_gene: TRBJ2-1; len: 16; d_gene: TRBD2; v_gene: TRBV7-6; CDR3nt: TGTGCCAGCAGCTCCCCCCTAGCGGGTCCATACAATGAGCAGTTCTTC; CDR3aa: CASSSPLAGPYNEQFF
abundance: -; j_gene: TRBJ2-2; len: 16; d_gene: -; v_gene: TRBV13; CDR3nt: TGTGCCAGCAGCTTATGGCTAGCGAGAAGGACCGGGGAGCTGTTTTTT; CDR3aa: CASSLWLARRTGELFF
abundance: -; j_gene: TRBJ2-7; len: 12; d_gene: -; v_gene: TRBV5-5; CDR3nt: TGTGCCAGCCTACAGGGCAAGAGCGAGCAGTACTTC; CDR3aa: CASLQGKSEQYF
abundance: -; j_gene: TRBJ1-1; len: 12; d_gene: -; v_gene: TRBV18; CDR3nt: TGTGCCAGCTCGCCTCAGACAACTGAAGCTTTCTTT; CDR3aa: CASSPQTTEAFF
abundance: -; j_gene: TRBJ2-7; len: 17; d_gene: TRBD1; v_gene: TRBV18; CDR3nt: TGTGCCAGCTCGCCGACCACTTCCGGGACAGGGGTGACCGAGCAGTACTTC; CDR3aa: CASSPTTSGTGVTEQYF
abundance: once; j_gene: TRBJ2-4; len: 18; d_gene: TRBD1; v_gene: TRBV10-1; CDR3nt: TGCGCCAGCAGTGAGCCTAACAGGGGGCGGGGAACCAAAAACATTCAGTACTTC; CDR3aa: CASSEPNRGRGTKNIQYF
abundance: once; j_gene: TRBJ2-7; len: 14; d_gene: TRBD1; v_gene: TRBV19; CDR3nt: TGTGCCAGTAGTACAGGGACAGCGAACTACGAGCAGTACTTC; CDR3aa: CASSTGTANYEQYF
abundance: once; j_gene: TRBJ1-4; len: 15; d_gene: TRBD1; v_gene: TRBV6-5; CDR3nt: TGTGCCAGCAGACCCAGACAGGGGACTGGTGAAAAACTGTTTTTT; CDR3aa: CASRPRQGTGEKLFF
abundance: -; j_gene: TRBJ2-1; len: 16; d_gene: TRBD2; v_gene: TRBV11-3; CDR3nt: TGTGCCAGCAGCTTAGTGGTAGCGGGGGGTCTTAACGAGCAGTTCTTC; CDR3aa: CASSLVVAGGLNEQFF
abundance: -; j_gene: TRBJ1-1; len: 13; d_gene: -; v_gene: TRBV6-2/TRBV6-3; CDR3nt: TGTGCCAGCAGTTTTGACTTGAACACTGAAGCTTTCTTT; CDR3aa: CASSFDLNTEAFF
abundance: -; j_gene: TRBJ1-5; len: 14; d_gene: -; v_gene: TRBV5-5; CDR3nt: TGTGCCAGCAGCTTGCGGAGTAGCAATCAGCCCCAGCATTTT; CDR3aa: CASSLRSSNQPQHF
abundance: -; j_gene: TRBJ1-1; len: 17; d_gene: TRBD1; v_gene: TRBV4-1; CDR3nt: TGCGCCAGCAGCCGGACAGGGAGTTTCCGTATGAACACTGAAGCTTTCTTT; CDR3aa: CASSRTGSFRMNTEAFF
abundance: -; j_gene: TRBJ1-3; len: 17; d_gene: -; v_gene: TRBV7-2; CDR3nt: TGTGCCAGCAGCTTCGGACGGGGGTCCGGCTCTGGAAACACCATATATTTT; CDR3aa: CASSFGRGSGSGNTIYF
abundance: once; j_gene: TRBJ2-5; len: 16; d_gene: TRBD2; v_gene: TRBV5-6; CDR3nt: TGTGCCAGCAGCTTCGGCGGGAGGACCAGACAGGAGACCCAGTACTTC; CDR3aa: CASSFGGRTRQETQYF
abundance: -; j_gene: TRBJ1-1; len: 13; d_gene: -; v_gene: TRBV7-3; CDR3nt: TGTGCCAGCAGCATAAAGACAGGCACTGAAGCTTTCTTT; CDR3aa: CASSIKTGTEAFF